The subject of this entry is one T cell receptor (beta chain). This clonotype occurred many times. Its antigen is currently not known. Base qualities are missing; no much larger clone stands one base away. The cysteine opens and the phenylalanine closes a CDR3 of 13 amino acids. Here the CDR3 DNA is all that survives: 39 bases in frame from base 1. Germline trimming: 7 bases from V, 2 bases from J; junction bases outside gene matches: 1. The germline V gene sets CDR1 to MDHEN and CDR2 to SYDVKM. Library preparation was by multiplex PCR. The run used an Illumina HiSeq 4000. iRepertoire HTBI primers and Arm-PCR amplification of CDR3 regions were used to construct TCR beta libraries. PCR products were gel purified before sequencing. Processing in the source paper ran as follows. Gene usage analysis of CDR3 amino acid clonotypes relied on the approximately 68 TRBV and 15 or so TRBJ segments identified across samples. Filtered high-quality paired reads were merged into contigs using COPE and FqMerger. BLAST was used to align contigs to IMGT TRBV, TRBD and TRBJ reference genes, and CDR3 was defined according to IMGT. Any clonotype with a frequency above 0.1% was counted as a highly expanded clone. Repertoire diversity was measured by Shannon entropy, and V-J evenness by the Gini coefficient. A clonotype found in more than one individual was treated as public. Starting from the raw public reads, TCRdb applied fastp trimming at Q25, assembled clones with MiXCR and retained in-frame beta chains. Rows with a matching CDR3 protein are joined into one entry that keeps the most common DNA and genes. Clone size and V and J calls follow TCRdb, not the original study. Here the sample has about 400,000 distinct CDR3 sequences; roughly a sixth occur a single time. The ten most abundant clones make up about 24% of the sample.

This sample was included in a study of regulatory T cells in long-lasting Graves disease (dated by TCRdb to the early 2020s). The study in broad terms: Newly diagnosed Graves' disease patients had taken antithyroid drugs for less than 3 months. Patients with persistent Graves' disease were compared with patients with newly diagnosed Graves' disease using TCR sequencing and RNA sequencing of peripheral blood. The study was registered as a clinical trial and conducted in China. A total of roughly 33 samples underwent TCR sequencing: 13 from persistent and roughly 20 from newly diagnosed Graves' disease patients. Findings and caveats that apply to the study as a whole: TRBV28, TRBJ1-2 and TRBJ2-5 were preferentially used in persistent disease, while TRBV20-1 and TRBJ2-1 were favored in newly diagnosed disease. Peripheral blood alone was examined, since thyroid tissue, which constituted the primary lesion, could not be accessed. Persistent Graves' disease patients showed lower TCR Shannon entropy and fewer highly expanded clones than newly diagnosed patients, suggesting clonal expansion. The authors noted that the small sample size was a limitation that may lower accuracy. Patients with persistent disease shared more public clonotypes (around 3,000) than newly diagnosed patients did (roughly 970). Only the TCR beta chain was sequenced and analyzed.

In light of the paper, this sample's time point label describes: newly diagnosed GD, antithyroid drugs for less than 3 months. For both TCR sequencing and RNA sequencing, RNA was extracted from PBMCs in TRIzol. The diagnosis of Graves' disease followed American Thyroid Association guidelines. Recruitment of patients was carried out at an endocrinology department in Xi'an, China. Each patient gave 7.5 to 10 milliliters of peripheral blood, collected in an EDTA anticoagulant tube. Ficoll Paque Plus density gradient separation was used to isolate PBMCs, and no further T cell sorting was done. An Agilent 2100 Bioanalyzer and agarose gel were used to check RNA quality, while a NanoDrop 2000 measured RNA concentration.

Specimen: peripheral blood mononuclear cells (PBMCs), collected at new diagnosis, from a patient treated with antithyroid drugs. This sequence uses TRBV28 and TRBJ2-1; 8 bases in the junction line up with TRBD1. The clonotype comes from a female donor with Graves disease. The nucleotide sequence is TGTGCCAGCATGGACAGGGCCTACAATGAGCAGTTCTTC. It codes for CASMDRAYNEQFF.